Detailed here is one T cell receptor beta chain. Its antigen is undetermined. This entry is derived from a study of OX40 agonist ivuxolimab in advanced cancers. Study background: Recorded diagnoses for dose-escalation patients were hepatocellular carcinoma, melanoma, renal cell or head and neck cancer. General study findings and limits: The study observed clonal expansion of CD4+ and CD8+ blood T cells by week 6 at 0.1 to 3.0 mg/kg. The study found that CD8+ T cells averaged more expanded clones than CD4+.

Assay used: immunoSEQ multiplex PCR; TCRdb lists only in-frame clones, some missing. Here the sample spans just under 65,000 clones, about 90% being singletons. Patients who had autoimmune disease history or got systemic immunosuppression were left out. The V gene's germline CDR1 is GTSNPN and CDR2 SVGIG (reference sequence). Trimming took off 5 bases at V and 3 bases at J, with 11 bases between the two ends. The CDR3 length is 12 residues. The gene calls are TRBV30 and TRBJ2-7; D possibly uses TRBD1 or TRBD2 (5 bases each). The sequenced sample was CD4+ or CD8+ T cells sorted from blood, obtained in a trial of the OX40 agonist ivuxolimab. This receptor was identified in an adult with an advanced solid tumor such as melanoma, head and neck, liver or kidney cancer. This CDR3 reads CAWGGPHYEQYF. In nucleotides, the CDR3 is TGTGCCTGGGGGGGACCCCACTACGAGCAGTACTTC.